This entry lists 21 T cell receptor beta chains sequenced from one sample in a study of vaccination and CD4 T cells after COVID-19 (dated 2022 in TCRdb). Preparation of the library involved PCR. This sample was sequenced with an Illumina iSeq 100. At the Johns Hopkins FTIC core, DNA from the cultured CD4+ T cells underwent TCR sequencing with the Oncomine TCR Beta short-read assay. TCRdb reran the public reads through fastp at Q25 and MiXCR, keeping productive beta chains. Rows are unified per CDR3 protein, each entry keeping the most common DNA and genes. For this sample the table gives approximately 20,000 distinct CDR3 sequences, of which around 80% were detected only once. The ten top clones hold about 16% of the sample. Antigens of these TCRs are unknown. This specimen's treatment or condition label, per the study, means: approximately 9-day PBMC culture with coronavirus spike peptide pools or control peptides (ViraFEST assay).

This specimen was CD4+ T cells from blood, cultured in vitro, taken after SARS-CoV-2 vaccination. These receptors all come from a human donor who received a COVID-19 vaccine.

This clonotype was picked up one time. V and J are TRBV15 and TRBJ2-5; perhaps TRBD2 as D (6 bases). This CDR3 is built from 15 residues. Deletions cut 0 bases from V and 2 bases from J, with 10 bases between. CDR1 and CDR2 (germline): LNHNV, YYDKDF (reference sequence). CDR3 loop: CATSRDAGKQETQYF. In nucleotides, the CDR3 is TGTGCCACCAGCAGAGATGCGGGGAAGCAAGAGACCCAGTACTTC.

This clonotype has more than one count but fewer than ten. V usage is TRBV7-8 and J usage is TRBJ1-1; 7 bases agree with TRBD1. Germline V gives CDR1 SGHVS, CDR2 FQNEAQ. The junction had 6 bases not matched to a gene; V was cut back by 1 base and J by 1 base. CDR3 size: 16 residues. The CDR3 region has the DNA TGTGCCAGCAGCTTAGTCGGGGGACAGTCGAACACTGAAGCTTTCTTT. Protein sequence: CASSLVGGQSNTEAFF.

This clonotype was counted a few times. V and J are TRBV2 and TRBJ2-5; 7 bases fit TRBD1. The CDR3 is 13 residues long. Unmatched junction bases numbered 2, after V lost 5 bases and J lost 2 bases. Looked up from germline, CDR1 is SNHLY and CDR2 is FYNNEI. CDR3 DNA sequence: TGTGCCAGCAGTAGGGACAGTCAAGAGACCCAGTACTTC. It translates to CASSRDSQETQYF.

This clonotype was recorded only once. The chain joins TRBV9 to TRBJ2-5; possibly TRBD1 for D (6 bases). Per germline, CDR1 SGDLS and CDR2 YYNGEE. CDR3 length: 14 amino acids. Trimming cost V 0 bases and J 5 bases, with 11 bases left between them. The CDR3 DNA reads TGTGCCAGCAGCGTAGGTGGGGGCGCCGAGACCCAGTACTTC. Its translation is CASSVGGGAETQYF.

V is TRBV5-4 and J is TRBJ2-5, with D maybe TRBD2 (6 bases). Trimming pared 2 bases from V and 5 bases from J, leaving 19 bases between. Germline CDR1 and CDR2: SGHNT and YYREEE (reference sequence). This CDR3 spans 16 amino acids. DNA for the CDR3: TGTGCCAGCAGCTTCGGGAGAGAAGGGCTGGGGGAGACCCAGTACTTC. Translation gives CASSFGREGLGETQYF.

The V gene is TRBV3-1, the J gene TRBJ2-1; D gene ambiguous. The CDR3 length is 16 residues. The V end was cut by 1 base, the J end by 4 bases, with 14 bases between. Germline assignment: CDR1 LGHDT and CDR2 YNNKEL (reference sequence). CDR3 bases: TGTGCCAGCAGCCAAGGGTCATACGGCGGATACAATGAGCAGTTCTTC. Its protein is CASSQGSYGGYNEQFF.

V gene TRBV20-1 combines with J gene TRBJ1-1, with TRBD1 identical over 8 bases. Germline CDR1 reads DFQATT; CDR2 reads SNEGSKA (reference sequence). The CDR3 sequence is 13 residues long. V gave up 8 bases and J gave up 4 bases; unmatched junction bases: 9. The CDR3 protein is CSTKQGESTEAFF. The CDR3 DNA reads as TGCAGTACAAAACAGGGGGAGAGCACTGAAGCTTTCTTT.

The chain uses TRBV11-3 and TRBJ1-6; D is uncertain. Germline V gene sequence: CDR1 SGHNT, CDR2 YENEEA. The CDR3 has 14 amino acids. The V end was cut by 5 bases, the J end by 10 bases, with 15 bases between. This chain's CDR3 is CASSPLQANSPLHF. DNA for the CDR3: TGTGCCAGCAGCCCCCTGCAAGCCAACTCACCCCTCCACTTT. The whole variable domain, filled in from reference TRBV11-3 and TRBJ1-6, reads EAGVVQSPRYKIIEKKQPVAFWCNPISGHNTLYWYLQNLGQGPELLIRYENEEAVDDSQLPKDRFSAERLKGVDSTLKIQPAELGDSAVYLCASSPLQANSPLHFGNGTRLTVT.

The chain carries TRBV2 and TRBJ1-5, with unresolved D. The V gene's germline CDR1 is SNHLY and CDR2 FYNNEI. CDR3 size: 12 residues. V was clipped by 3 bases and J by 4 bases, with 4 bases between them. The CDR3 loop is CASSDGNQPQHF. DNA for the CDR3: TGTGCCAGCAGTGACGGGAATCAGCCCCAGCATTTT.

The table lists this clonotype with a few counts. The chain links TRBV7-3 to TRBJ1-1; the D is unclear. In germline, CDR1 is SGHTA, CDR2 FQGTGA. The germline V and J ends were trimmed by 1 base and 5 bases, with 11 bases remaining between them. CDR3 length: 14 amino acids. The CDR3 region is CASSLKGAGTEAFF. The CDR3 bases are TGTGCCAGCAGCTTAAAGGGAGCAGGTACTGAAGCTTTCTTT.

This clonotype was seen only a few times. The chain carries TRBV2 and TRBJ1-5; a weak D match, TRBD1 (6 bases). Trimming stripped 4 bases from V and 7 bases from J, with 14 bases between. The CDR3 totals 14 residues. Germline V CDR1 and CDR2: SNHLY, FYNNEI. The CDR3 reads CASSGMRGDQPQHF. The CDR3 DNA follows: TGTGCCAGCAGTGGGATGAGGGGGGACCAGCCCCAGCATTTT.

DNA for the CDR3: TGTGCCAGCAGTTTAAACCCCACAGATACGCAGTATTTT. Translated, it gives CASSLNPTDTQYF. The chain carries TRBV12-3 or TRBV12-4 and TRBJ2-3; D not resolved. The CDR3 totals 13 residues. V lost 2 bases and J lost 2, with 5 bases in between.

The chain has TRBV6-1 and TRBJ1-2, with TRBD1 matching 8 bases. This CDR3 has 14 residues. J was trimmed by 3 bases and V by 2 bases; bases with no gene match: 2. Germline CDR1 is MNHNS and CDR2 is SASEGT. This chain's CDR3 is CASSERDRYYGYTF. Written as DNA, the CDR3 is TGTGCCAGCAGTGAACGGGACAGGTACTATGGCTACACCTTC.

The chain combines TRBV24-1 with TRBJ1-5; D is perhaps TRBD1 (5 bases). From germline, CDR1 is KGHDR and CDR2 SFDVKD. The germline V and J ends were trimmed by 2 bases and 7 bases, with 14 bases remaining between them. The CDR3 is 15 amino acids. Here the CDR3 reads CATSDSRGSSQPQHF. DNA of the CDR3: TGTGCCACCAGTGATTCGAGGGGTTCATCACAGCCCCAGCATTTT.

CDR3 nucleotides: TGTGCCAGCAGCCGCAGGAGAGAGAGCTCCTATAATTCACCCCTCCACTTT. This codes for CASSRRRESSYNSPLHF. The chain carries TRBV6-1 and TRBJ1-6; D gene ambiguous. Deletions cut 6 bases from V and 0 bases from J, with 15 bases between. The V gene's germline CDR1 is MNHNS and CDR2 SASEGT. This CDR3 has 17 amino acids.

The gene calls are TRBV2 and TRBJ2-2; D is tentatively TRBD1 or TRBD2 (6 bases each). There are 14 residues in the CDR3. Between the trimmed V and J ends, which lost 7 bases and 5 bases, there was a span of 14 bases. Germline-derived CDR1 and CDR2 are SNHLY and FYNNEI. The DNA for the CDR3 is TGTGCCAGCAAGACAGGTCGGGGGACCGGGGAGCTGTTTTTT. The encoded protein is CASKTGRGTGELFF.

The chain combines TRBV7-9 with TRBJ1-2; D possibly corresponds to TRBD1 (5 bases). The CDR3 covers 14 residues. Between the trimmed V and J ends, which lost 1 base and 2 bases, there was a span of 8 bases. Per the germline V gene, CDR1 is SEHNR and CDR2 is FQNEAQ (reference sequence). The CDR3 DNA sequence: TGTGCCAGCAGCTTAGGGACAAGGAACTATGGCTACACCTTC. It yields the protein CASSLGTRNYGYTF.

The V and J genes are TRBV10-3 and TRBJ1-4; 8 bases are shared with TRBD1. The J segment lost 5 bases and the V segment lost 2 bases, leaving 4 bases of the junction unmatched. The germline CDR1 and CDR2 sequences are ENHRY and SYGVKD. The CDR3 spans 15 residues. In nucleotides, the CDR3 is TGTGCCATCAGTGAGCGCCAGGGGGCCAATGAAAAACTGTTTTTT. Its protein product is CAISERQGANEKLFF.

This clonotype has a single count. The genes are TRBV7-8 and TRBJ2-1; a possible D gene is TRBD1 (6 bases). Per germline, CDR1 SGHVS and CDR2 FQNEAQ. Deletions cut 5 bases from V and 0 bases from J, with 17 bases between. The CDR3 has 17 residues. CDR3 region: CASSLRGQISSYNEQFF. CDR3 in DNA: TGTGCCAGCAGCCTCCGGGGACAAATTAGCTCCTACAATGAGCAGTTCTTC.

This sequence joins TRBV9 and TRBJ2-7; 8 bases map to TRBD2. The ends lost 4 bases at V and 3 bases at J; junction bases unmatched: 6. The length of the CDR3 is 14 residues. The V gene's germline CDR1 is SGDLS and CDR2 YYNGEE. CDR3 in amino acids: CASSPRLAGYEQYF. CDR3 sequence (DNA): TGTGCCAGCAGCCCCCGTCTAGCGGGCTACGAGCAGTACTTC.

The chain carries TRBV30 and TRBJ1-6, with 8 bases that match TRBD1. Germline V lookup: CDR1 GTSNPN, CDR2 SVGIG (reference sequence). J gave up 4 bases and V 1 base, and 3 bases lay outside the gene matches. The CDR3 spans 15 residues. Here the CDR3 reads CAWSAGTGYNSPLHF. CDR3 DNA: TGTGCCTGGAGTGCTGGGACAGGATATAATTCACCCCTCCACTTT.